The 9 T cell receptor beta chains in this list originate from one sample, sequenced in a study of human T cells and chemical hapten exposure. Time point specified: patch test 3, about 24 weeks after DPC sensitization. Documented treatment: therapeutic diphenylcyclopropenone sensitization with weekly scalp DPC. TCRdb itself ran the RACE reads through MiXCR, one entry per CDR3 protein. The sample carries roughly 200,000 distinct CDR3 sequences, under 25% recorded once. This material consisted of whole blood, taken in connection with sensitization to the hapten diphenylcyclopropenone (DPC). The receptor source for this set is a woman aged 40 to 50 with alopecia areata. Some clones in this sample may be carry-over from other donors' samples.

V is TRBV7-2 and J is TRBJ2-1; D remains unclear. V was cut by 5 bases and J by 10 bases, with 18 bases left in between. The germline V gene has CDR1 SGHTA and CDR2 FQGNSA. The CDR3 is 14 residues long. CDR3 residues: CASSLPPGRSEQFF. The DNA for the CDR3 is TGTGCCAGCAGCCTCCCACCCGGGCGGTCAGAGCAGTTCTTC.

V gene TRBV19 combines with J gene TRBJ2-6; 15 bases map to TRBD2. With 4 bases clipped from V and 3 bases from J, the junction kept 7 bases outside the gene matches. Germline V gives CDR1 LNHDA, CDR2 SQIVND (reference sequence). The CDR3 sequence is 19 residues long. CDR3 loop: CASSKQPGLAGGGANVLTF. CDR3 DNA sequence: TGTGCCAGTAGTAAACAGCCGGGACTAGCGGGAGGTGGGGCCAACGTCCTGACTTTC.

DNA of the CDR3: TGTGCCATCAAGGCGAACACCGGGGAGCTGTTTTTT. This gives the protein CAIKANTGELFF. V usage is TRBV10-3 and J usage is TRBJ2-2, with unresolved D. The CDR3 is 12 amino acids. Germline V gene data show CDR1 as ENHRY and CDR2 as SYGVKD. V lost 7 bases and J 0 bases, leaving 3 bases between the germline ends.

The chain joins TRBV7-2 to TRBJ2-1; 7 bases are shared with TRBD2. Germline V gene data show CDR1 as SGHTA and CDR2 as FQGNSA. V gave up 5 bases and J gave up 6 bases; unmatched junction bases: 7. The CDR3 loop spans 14 amino acids. CDR3 sequence reads: CASSPRREFNEQFF. CDR3 DNA sequence: TGTGCCAGCAGCCCGCGGCGGGAGTTCAATGAGCAGTTCTTC.

The chain links TRBV6-2 or TRBV6-3 to TRBJ1-5, with 8 bases that match TRBD1. V gave up 2 bases and J gave up 6 bases; unmatched junction bases: 9. Germline loops: CDR1 MNHEY, CDR2 SVGEGT. The CDR3 is 16 residues long. The CDR3 bases are TGTGCCAGCAGTTACCTGACAGGGGAAGGGGGTCAGCCCCAGCATTTT. As protein: CASSYLTGEGGQPQHF.

The chain links TRBV3-1 to TRBJ2-1; perhaps TRBD2 as D (6 bases). Germline CDR1 is LGHDT and CDR2 is YNNKEL (reference sequence). V was pared by 5 bases and J by 4 bases, with 15 bases between. The CDR3 is 15 amino acids. CDR3 bases: TGTGCCAGCAGCTTTGGGGGAGGCCCATACAATGAGCAGTTCTTC. This translates into CASSFGGGPYNEQFF.

This clonotype was picked up a small number of times. V is TRBV7-9 and J is TRBJ2-5; D is unresolved. Per the germline V gene, CDR1 is SEHNR and CDR2 is FQNEAQ (reference sequence). The CDR3 has 14 amino acids. V lost 1 base and J 2 bases, leaving 8 bases between the germline ends. This CDR3 is CASSLGNTQETQYF. Written as DNA, the CDR3 is TGTGCCAGCAGCTTAGGGAATACTCAAGAGACCCAGTACTTC.

This clonotype was detected only a few times. The chain links TRBV5-1 to TRBJ2-3, with D perhaps matching TRBD1 (7 bases). The germline gives CDR1 SGHRS, CDR2 YFSETQ. The CDR3 runs 14 residues. V dropped 8 bases and J dropped 6 bases, with 19 bases sitting between them. DNA of the CDR3: TGCGCCAGTAACCCTGGACAGGCGGGGGATACGCAGTATTTT. It translates to CASNPGQAGDTQYF.

In its sample, this clonotype was seen a few times. The rearrangement joins TRBV29-1 to TRBJ2-3, with D perhaps TRBD1 or TRBD2 (5 bases each). V lost 4 bases to trimming and J lost 2 bases, with 19 bases between them. The CDR3 consists of 16 residues. From germline, CDR1 is SQVTM and CDR2 ANQGSEA. CDR3 sequence reads: CSVGAPPGAYTDTQYF. In nucleotides, the CDR3 is TGCAGCGTTGGGGCCCCTCCCGGGGCCTACACAGATACGCAGTATTTT.